This T cell receptor beta chain is drawn from a study of cytomegalovirus exposure and HLA in healthy donors. The overall study: Of the donors genotyped, approximately 410 in all, 65% to 90% fell in the Caucasian-associated ancestry cluster.

This CDR3 has 14 residues. The germline gives CDR1 SEHNR, CDR2 FQNEAQ (reference sequence). J lost 2 bases, V lost 5 bases, and 4 bases had no gene match. 13 Jbeta primers and 60 Vbeta primers were used for the PCR. The repertoire was sequenced with immunoSEQ multiplex PCR; TCRdb's copy has only in-frame clones and lacks some. The sample lists 130,000 or so clones, roughly 70% occurring once. With respect to this clone: Its target is unknown.

Study conclusions and caveats: 87-base-pair reads could not separate some V segments, including TRBV6-2 and TRBV6-3. Rarity held for most TCR sequences, but there were some public TCRs that occurred in many donors.

This receptor was identified in a man between 50 and 59 years old in good health and CMV-seropositive. The gene calls are TRBV7-9 and TRBJ2-3, with 7 bases lining up with TRBD1. The sequenced sample was PBMCs. The CDR3, as DNA: TGTGCCAGCAGCCTCGACAGGGCCACAGATACGCAGTATTTT. Translation: CASSLDRATDTQYF.